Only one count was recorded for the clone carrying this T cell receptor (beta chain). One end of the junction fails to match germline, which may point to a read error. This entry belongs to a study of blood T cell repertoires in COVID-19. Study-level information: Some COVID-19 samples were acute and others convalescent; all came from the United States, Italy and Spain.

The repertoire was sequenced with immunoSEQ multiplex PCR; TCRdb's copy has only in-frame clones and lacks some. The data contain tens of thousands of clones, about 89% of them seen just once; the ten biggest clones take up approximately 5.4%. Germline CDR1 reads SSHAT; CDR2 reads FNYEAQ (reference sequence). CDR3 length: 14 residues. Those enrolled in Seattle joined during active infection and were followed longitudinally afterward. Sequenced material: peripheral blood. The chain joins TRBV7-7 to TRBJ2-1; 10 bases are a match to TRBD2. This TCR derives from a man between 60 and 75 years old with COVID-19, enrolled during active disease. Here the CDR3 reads CASSSSSGSNEQFF. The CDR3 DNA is TGTGCTAGCAGCTCGTCTAGCGGGAGCAATGAGCAGTTCTTC.